The 20 T cell receptor beta chains below all came from one sample that was sequenced in a study of CD8 T cells in cerebrospinal fluid in Alzheimer's disease. TCRdb processed the 10x single-cell sequencing reads again and assigns one entry to each CDR3 protein, with no DNA. The sample data list 750 to 900 distinct CDR3 sequences. Input material: cerebrospinal fluid. These receptors originate from a human donor with Parkinson's disease.

Judged by frequency, this clonotype is medium-sized. The CDR3 sequence is CASSLSHPGLSDTQYF. The V and J genes are TRBV27 and TRBJ2-3; TCRdb's D call of TRBD1 is untestable without DNA. The CDR3 loop spans 16 amino acids. Germline V CDR1 and CDR2: MNHEY, SMNVEV (reference sequence).

In terms of frequency, this clonotype is medium-sized. The chain links TRBV6-6 to TRBJ2-5; no DNA is available, so the TRBD2 call from TCRdb remains unchecked. This CDR3 comprises 16 residues. Germline values: CDR1 MNHNY, CDR2 SVGAGI (reference sequence). Here the CDR3 reads CASSYGTSGGQETQYF.

Considering frequency, this clonotype is large. The chain carries TRBV6-5 and TRBJ2-3; without DNA, the TCRdb call of TRBD1 cannot be checked. CDR1 is MNHEY, CDR2 SVGAGI, per germline. The CDR3 extends over 18 amino acids. The chain's CDR3 is CASSSTAPGHLGADTQYF.

According to its frequency, this clonotype is large. CDR3 region: CSASGAVGRGTQYF. The chain couples TRBV20-1 to TRBJ2-5; TCRdb returns TRBD1, unconfirmable since there is no DNA. This CDR3 is built from 14 residues. The germline CDR1 and CDR2 sequences are DFQATT and SNEGSKA (reference sequence).

Its frequency marks this clonotype as large. The rearrangement links TRBV18 to TRBJ2-6; the TCRdb call, TRBD1, lacks DNA for checking. CDR1 and CDR2 from the germline V gene are KGHSH and LQKENI. The CDR3 loop spans 17 amino acids. CDR3 residues: CASSPRQGAVGANVLTF.

This clonotype is classed as medium-sized by frequency. The chain has TRBV11-2 and TRBJ1-1; the D gene TCRdb calls, TRBD1, cannot be checked with no DNA. The germline V gene encodes CDR1 SGHAT and CDR2 FQNNGV. This CDR3 has 14 residues. The chain's CDR3 is CASSFGQLNTEAFF.

Measured by frequency, this clonotype is large. V gene TRBV12-3 or TRBV12-4 combines with J gene TRBJ2-7; the TCRdb call, TRBD1, lacks DNA for checking. The CDR3 sequence is 15 residues long. CDR3 protein: CASSLWGQGSYEQYF.

Its frequency marks this clonotype as large (0.1 to 1%). J is TRBJ1-2 and V is TRBV7-2; TCRdb returns TRBD1, unconfirmable since there is no DNA. The germline V gene encodes CDR1 SGHTA and CDR2 FQGNSA. This CDR3 is built from 14 residues. CDR3 in amino acids: CASSWDNSNYGYTF.

This clonotype ranks as large (0.1 to 1%) in terms of frequency. The J gene is TRBJ2-1, the V gene TRBV20-1; TCRdb names TRBD2, which stays unverified in the absence of DNA. The CDR3 totals 18 residues. Per the germline V gene, CDR1 is DFQATT and CDR2 is SNEGSKA (reference sequence). This chain's CDR3 is CSAPLPGLAGLPVNEQFF.

Frequency places this clonotype as large. This chain uses TRBV29-1 with TRBJ1-1; the TRBD1 assignment by TCRdb is unverifiable without DNA. Per the germline V gene, CDR1 is SQVTM and CDR2 is ANQGSEA. The CDR3 is 13 amino acids. The CDR3 here is CSVWDRGYTEAFF. The whole variable domain, remainder taken from reference TRBV29-1 and TRBJ1-1, is SAVISQKPSRDICQRGTSLTIQCQVDSQVTMMFWYRQQPGQSLTLIATANQGSEATYESGFVIDKFPISRPNLTFSTLTVSNMSPEDSSIYLCSVWDRGYTEAFFGQGTRLTVV.

Measured by frequency, this clonotype is large (0.1 to 1%). The chain is built from TRBV20-1 and TRBJ1-2; the D gene TCRdb calls, TRBD1, cannot be checked with no DNA. The germline V gene encodes CDR1 DFQATT and CDR2 SNEGSKA (reference sequence). The CDR3 sequence is 15 residues long. The CDR3 protein is CSARDSGGENYGYTF.

The V call is TRBV20-1, the J call TRBJ2-1; there is no DNA to check the TCRdb D call of TRBD2. The CDR3 contains 18 residues. CDR1 and CDR2 (germline): DFQATT, SNEGSKA (reference sequence). CDR3 sequence reads: CSAPLPGLAGTPYNEQFF.

This clonotype is identified as medium-sized from frequency. The V call is TRBV7-2, the J call TRBJ2-3; TCRdb's D gene call, TRBD1, goes unchecked for lack of DNA. The V gene's germline CDR1 is SGHTA and CDR2 FQGNSA. The CDR3 is 11 amino acids. Here the CDR3 reads CASTGSDTQYF.

This clonotype is called large based on its frequency. The chain recombines TRBV7-2 with TRBJ1-2. CDR1 and CDR2 from the germline V gene are SGHTA and FQGNSA. The CDR3 has 12 residues. CDR3 loop: CASSLVGWQPTF.

Its frequency marks this clonotype as medium-sized. This sequence joins TRBV7-8 and TRBJ2-2; with no DNA, the TCRdb D assignment of TRBD2 cannot be verified. This CDR3 is built from 14 residues. Germline V lookup: CDR1 SGHVS, CDR2 FQNEAQ. The CDR3 loop reads CASSFLAGTGELFF.

This clonotype shows up as medium-sized by frequency. The chain joins TRBV30 to TRBJ1-6; the TCRdb call, TRBD1, lacks DNA for checking. This CDR3 region has 14 residues. CDR1 is GTSNPN, CDR2 SVGIG, per germline (reference sequence). This CDR3 reads CAWNRLGGNSPLHF.

According to its frequency, this clonotype is medium-sized. The CDR3 sequence: CSARSLGTANTGELFF. The rearrangement uses TRBV20-1 and TRBJ2-2; TCRdb proposes TRBD1, but this gene call is untestable without DNA. CDR1 is DFQATT, CDR2 SNEGSKA, per germline (reference sequence). The CDR3 is 16 amino acids.

Frequency places this clonotype as large. The chain links TRBV20-1 to TRBJ2-1; TCRdb names TRBD1, which stays unverified in the absence of DNA. CDR1 DFQATT and CDR2 SNEGSKA come from the germline V gene (reference sequence). The length of the CDR3 is 15 residues. The CDR3 is CSPGGQGSYYNEQFF.

This clonotype is called medium-sized based on its frequency. This chain joins TRBV5-1 and TRBJ2-4; the D call of TRBD1 rests on TCRdb alone, since no DNA is present to check it. The CDR3 totals 17 residues. Germline CDR1 reads SGHRS; CDR2 reads YFSETQ. The CDR3 is CASSFTTGGTTKNIQYF.

Judged by frequency, this clonotype is large (0.1 to 1%). V gene TRBV12-3 or TRBV12-4 combines with J gene TRBJ1-5; the TRBD1 assignment by TCRdb is unverifiable without DNA. CDR3 size: 12 residues. The CDR3 here is CASSSRGQPQHF.